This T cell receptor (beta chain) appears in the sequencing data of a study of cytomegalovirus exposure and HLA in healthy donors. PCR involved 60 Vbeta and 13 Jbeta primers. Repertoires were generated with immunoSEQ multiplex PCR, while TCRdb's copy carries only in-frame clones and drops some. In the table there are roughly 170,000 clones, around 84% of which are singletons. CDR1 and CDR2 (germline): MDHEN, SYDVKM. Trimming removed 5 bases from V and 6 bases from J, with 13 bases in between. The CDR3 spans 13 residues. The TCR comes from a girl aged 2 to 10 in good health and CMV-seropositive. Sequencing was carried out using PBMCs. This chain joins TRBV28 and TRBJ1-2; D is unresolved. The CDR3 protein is CASSLRDFHGYTF. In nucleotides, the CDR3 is TGTGCCAGCAGTCTTCGGGATTTCCATGGCTACACCTTC.